The present T cell receptor (beta chain) was sequenced within a study of blood T cell repertoires in COVID-19. On the study more broadly: Acute-phase and convalescent COVID-19 samples originated in the United States, Italy and Spain.

The CDR3 length is 14 residues. Germline V gives CDR1 MNHEY, CDR2 SVGEGT. V lost 5 bases, J lost 7 bases, and 1 base stayed unmatched. Per the authors' pipeline: Using reference gene primer amplification, nucleated cell counts were estimated. The table came from immunoSEQ multiplex PCR; TCRdb's copy has only in-frame clones and leaves some out. For V, J and clone size, that table is used; D and trimming come from the DNA. The sample has approximately 150,000 clones; roughly four fifths are singletons. The V call is TRBV6-2 or TRBV6-3, the J call TRBJ2-1; TRBD2 agrees at 14 bases. This sequence was found in a woman older than 75 with acute or convalescent COVID-19. Sequencing input: peripheral blood. The CDR3 region is CASSRTSGRNEQFF. The CDR3 DNA reads as TGTGCCAGCAGTCGGACTAGCGGGAGGAATGAGCAGTTCTTC.